This TCR beta chain was retrieved from a study of cytomegalovirus exposure and HLA in healthy donors. PCR used 60 Vbeta primers and 13 Jbeta primers. Only in-frame clones appear in the TCRdb table, and some are missing; sequencing was by immunoSEQ multiplex PCR. The table lists roughly 150,000 clones, more than 60% of them singletons, with roughly 10% in the top ten. Trimming cost V 4 bases and J 6 bases, with 19 bases left between them. The CDR3 runs to 15 residues. The germline gives CDR1 SGHNT, CDR2 YYREEE (reference sequence). The genes are TRBV5-4 and TRBJ2-5; D call uncertain. The sample was PBMCs. This TCR was recovered from a man aged 25-45 years in good health and CMV-seropositive. This chain's CDR3 is CASSLVPDSAKTQYF. The CDR3, as DNA: TGTGCCAGCAGCCTCGTACCAGACTCTGCCAAGACCCAGTACTTC. Using reference TRBV5-4 and TRBJ2-5 for the parts outside the CDR3, the full variable domain is ETGVTQSPTHLIKTRGQQVTLRCSSQSGHNTVSWYQQALGQGPQFIFQYYREEENGRGNFPPRFSGLQFPNYSSELNVNALELDDSALYLCASSLVPDSAKTQYFGPGTRLLVL.